The rows below give T cell receptor beta chains drawn from one sample of a study of T cells after yellow fever vaccination. TCRdb independently ran MiXCR on the 5' RACE reads; one entry per CDR3 protein. The sample holds 55,000 to 70,000 distinct CDR3 sequences, approximately 7% seen once. The specimen comprised CD8+ T cells sorted from PBMCs, sampled more than 40 days after the first yellow fever vaccination. The receptors were sampled from a man between 18 and 29 years old who received the YFV17D yellow fever vaccine. The CDR3 runs from the conserved cysteine through the conserved F or W. D genes are given only for firm matches. Expanded clones get a size class; other rows say once, few or many, or leave the size out.

v_gene	j_gene	abundance	d_gene	len	CDR3nt	CDR3aa
TRBV7-9	TRBJ1-5	many	NA	14	TGTGCCAGCAGCTCGTCGACAGGCAATCAGCCCCAGCATTTT	CASSSSTGNQPQHF
TRBV29-1	TRBJ2-7	few	NA	13	TGCAGCGTCCCCCAGCAGAACTCCTACGAGCAGTACTTC	CSVPQQNSYEQYF
TRBV20-1	TRBJ2-2	many	NA	16	TGCAGTGCTAGTTCCCCGGTGGCGGGGGCCACCGGGGAGCTGTTTTTT	CSASSPVAGATGELFF
TRBV4-3	TRBJ1-5	NA	TRBD1	15	TGCGCCAGCAGCCAAGATGACAGGGTGGATCAGCCCCAGCATTTT	CASSQDDRVDQPQHF
TRBV27	TRBJ2-5	many	NA	13	TGTGCCAGCAGTCCGACAGTCCAAGAGACCCAGTACTTC	CASSPTVQETQYF
TRBV6-2/TRBV6-3	TRBJ2-5	many	NA	14	TGTGCCAGCAGCACAGACGGGTACCAAGAGACCCAGTACTTC	CASSTDGYQETQYF
TRBV7-8	TRBJ1-6	NA	NA	15	TGTGCCAGCGGCGGGGCGAGCTCCTATAATTCACCCCTCCACTTT	CASGGASSYNSPLHF
TRBV6-2/TRBV6-3	TRBJ2-7	many	NA	13	TGTGCCAGCAGTTACAGGACCGGGGCGGAGCAGTACTTC	CASSYRTGAEQYF
TRBV18	TRBJ2-5	few	NA	14	TGTGCCAGCTCACCAGCCGGGGTGGTCGAGACCCAGTACTTC	CASSPAGVVETQYF
TRBV12-3/TRBV12-4	TRBJ2-1	many	NA	16	TGTGCCAGCAGTGGGGGTTGGAACTTCCCCTACAATGAGCAGTTCTTC	CASSGGWNFPYNEQFF
TRBV6-1	TRBJ2-1	NA	NA	16	TGTGCCAGCAGTGAAGCGGGGGGGGGGCTCTACAATGAGCAGTTCTTC	CASSEAGGGLYNEQFF
TRBV19	TRBJ2-2	many	NA	14	TGTGCCAGTAGTATAGTCTCGAGCACCGGGGAGCTGTTTTTT	CASSIVSSTGELFF
TRBV4-2	TRBJ1-2	many	NA	15	TGTGCCAGCAGCCAAACTGTTGGGGGCGCCTATGGCTACACCTTC	CASSQTVGGAYGYTF
TRBV27	TRBJ2-5	NA	NA	14	TGTGCCAGCAGTTTCCGTCATGGTTGGGAGACCCAGTACTTC	CASSFRHGWETQYF
TRBV27	TRBJ1-2	many	NA	13	TGTGCCAGCAGTCCCCTAGGGGCGGGTGGCTACACCTTC	CASSPLGAGGYTF
TRBV5-4	TRBJ2-1	many	NA	14	TGTGCCAGCAGCGTCGGGGAAACCGCCAATGAGCAGTTCTTC	CASSVGETANEQFF
TRBV7-3	TRBJ2-2	few	TRBD1	14	TGTGCCAGCAGCCCCTGGGACAGGGCCGGGGAGCTGTTTTTT	CASSPWDRAGELFF
TRBV9	TRBJ2-1	NA	NA	14	TGTGCCAGCAGCCCAGGGGTAGCGGGCTATGAGCAGTTCTTC	CASSPGVAGYEQFF
TRBV6-2/TRBV6-3	TRBJ2-3	few	NA	13	TGTGCCAGCAGTTACAGGAGAACAGATACGCAGTATTTT	CASSYRRTDTQYF
TRBV5-4	TRBJ1-1	NA	NA	14	TGTGCCAGCAGCTTGGTCGGAGGAGTGACTGAAGCTTTCTTT	CASSLVGGVTEAFF
TRBV7-6	TRBJ2-7	few	NA	15	TGTGCCAGCAGCTTAACTCACCGGTACAACTACGAGCAGTACTTC	CASSLTHRYNYEQYF
TRBV14	TRBJ2-2	NA	NA	15	TGTGCCAGCAGCACCACGGGACAGAACACCGGGGAGCTGTTTTTT	CASSTTGQNTGELFF
TRBV7-9	TRBJ2-3	many	NA	15	TGTGCCAGCAGCGCATCCGCGGTGCTCAAGGATACGCAGTATTTT	CASSASAVLKDTQYF
TRBV7-3	TRBJ2-2	NA	TRBD1	18	TGTGCCAGCAGCTCCATGATTGGGACAGGGGGCTACCTCGGGGAGCTGTTTTTT	CASSSMIGTGGYLGELFF
TRBV27	TRBJ1-4	NA	NA	13	TGTGCCAGCAGTTTATACCAGAATGAAAAACTGTTTTTT	CASSLYQNEKLFF
TRBV29-1	TRBJ1-1	few	NA	13	TGCAGCGTTGAACGCCAGGGTGACACTGAAGCTTTCTTT	CSVERQGDTEAFF
TRBV6-5	TRBJ2-3	many	NA	14	TGTGCCAGCACCACCGAAGGGTTAAAAGATACGCAGTATTTT	CASTTEGLKDTQYF
TRBV7-9	TRBJ1-1	few	NA	17	TGTGCCAGCAGCCCCCCGGGCAGGGTGACAGCGTGGACTGAAGCTTTCTTT	CASSPPGRVTAWTEAFF
TRBV5-1	TRBJ2-5	many	TRBD1	13	TGCGCCAGCCACGACAGGGGGCACGAGACCCAGTACTTC	CASHDRGHETQYF
TRBV7-9	TRBJ2-7	few	NA	14	TGTGCCAGCAGCTCCGACAGGCCCTACTACGAGCAGTACTTC	CASSSDRPYYEQYF
TRBV4-2	TRBJ2-7	NA	NA	18	TGTGCCAGCAGCCAAGAATATGCCGCGGGGGCACTCTCCTACGAGCAGTACTTC	CASSQEYAAGALSYEQYF
TRBV12-3/TRBV12-4	TRBJ2-1	many	NA	15	TGTGCCAGCAGACCGGGACCATCAAGGGACAATGAGCAGTTCTTC	CASRPGPSRDNEQFF
TRBV5-5	TRBJ1-1	NA	NA	13	TGTGCCAGCAGCCCATACCTGGAAGTAGAAGCTTTCTTT	CASSPYLEVEAFF